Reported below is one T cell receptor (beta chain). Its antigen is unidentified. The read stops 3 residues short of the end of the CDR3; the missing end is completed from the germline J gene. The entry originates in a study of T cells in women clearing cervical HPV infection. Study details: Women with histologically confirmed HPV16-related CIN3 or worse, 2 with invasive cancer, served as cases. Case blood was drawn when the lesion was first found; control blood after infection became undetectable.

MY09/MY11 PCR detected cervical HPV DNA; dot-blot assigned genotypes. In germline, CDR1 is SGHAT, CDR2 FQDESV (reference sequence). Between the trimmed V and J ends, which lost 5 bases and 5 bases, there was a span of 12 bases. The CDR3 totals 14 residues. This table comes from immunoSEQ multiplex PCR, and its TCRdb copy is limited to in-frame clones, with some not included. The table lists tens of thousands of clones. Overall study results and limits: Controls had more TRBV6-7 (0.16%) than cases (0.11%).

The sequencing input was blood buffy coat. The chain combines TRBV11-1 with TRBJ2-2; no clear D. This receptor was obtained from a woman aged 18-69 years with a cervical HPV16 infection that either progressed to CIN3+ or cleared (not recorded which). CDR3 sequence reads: CASSREVKTGELFF. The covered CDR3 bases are TGTGCCAGCAGCCGAGAGGTGAAGACCGGGGAG.